This T cell receptor beta chain stems from a study of T-cell reconstitution after alpha-beta-depleted transplantation in children. Study observations and caveats: About two months after transplant, alpha-beta T cells reportedly came from several hundred expanded graft clones. The high TCRbeta diversity at day 60 in some patients came from surviving recipient T cells and thymic progenitors. After one year, T-cell counts and TCRbeta diversity mostly came from new T cells.

There are many counts of this clonotype. The antigen remains undetermined. Unique molecular identifiers were used to barcode this TCRbeta library. TCRdb processed the PCR reads anew with MiXCR; each CDR3 protein has one entry. The data hold approximately 190,000 distinct CDR3 sequences, with approximately 6% observed a single time. The source of this sequence is a girl younger than two with combined immunodeficiency, due to receive a stem cell transplant. The material sequenced was PBMCs, taken before TCRalphabeta/CD19-depleted stem cell transplant.

CDR3 bases: TGTGCCAGCAGTTTAGGACCACAGAATGAGCAGTTCTTC. This codes for CASSLGPQNEQFF. This sequence joins TRBV12-3 or TRBV12-4 and TRBJ2-1; no reliable D call. V was pared by 1 base and J by 7 bases, with 8 bases between. The CDR3 extends over 13 amino acids.